Presented here are 27 T cell receptor beta chains from one specimen sequenced in a study of Ad26.COV2.S vaccination and SARS-CoV-2 variants. Treatment in this sample: some 20 received Ad26.COV2.S at low or high dose, single or two shots; 5 received placebo; per-sample allocation not given. Sampling took place 63 days after the first vaccine or placebo injection. Sequenced by immunoSEQ multiplex PCR; TCRdb stores in-frame clones only, minus some. Here the sample spans some 240,000 clones, approximately 90% being singletons. The sequencing here drew on peripheral blood, taken in a trial of Ad26.COV2.S vaccine versus placebo. These receptors were taken from a person aged 18 to 59 who received the Ad26.COV2.S COVID-19 vaccine or a placebo.

This sequence joins TRBV18 and TRBJ1-1; D unclear. CDR1 and CDR2 (germline): KGHSH, LQKENI. The CDR3 length is 13 residues. The V end lost 6 bases, the J end lost 4 bases, and 12 bases lay between the germline ends. CDR3 sequence: CASSPDVGTEAFF. The CDR3 DNA sequence: TGTGCCAGCTCTCCCGACGTCGGCACTGAAGCTTTCTTT.

The genes are TRBV7-8 and TRBJ2-7; TRBD2 matches 11 bases. Germline V gene data show CDR1 as SGHVS and CDR2 as FQNEAQ. J gave up 0 bases and V 1 base, and 5 bases lay outside the gene matches. The CDR3 extends over 17 amino acids. CDR3 nucleotides: TGTGCCAGCAGCTTAGTGACTAGCGGGACACGCTCCTACGAGCAGTACTTC. Its protein is CASSLVTSGTRSYEQYF.

This sequence joins TRBV5-6 and TRBJ2-7, with 13 bases lining up with TRBD2. This CDR3 region has 15 residues. With V trimmed by 4 bases and J by 2 bases, 3 bases remained unmatched. Germline assignment: CDR1 SGHDT and CDR2 YYEEEE. CDR3 residues: CASSRLAGGTYEQYF. The CDR3 coding sequence is TGTGCCAGCAGCCGACTAGCGGGGGGCACCTACGAGCAGTACTTC. The full variable domain, in which reference TRBV5-6 and TRBJ2-7 provide the parts outside the CDR3, is DAGVTQSPTHLIKTRGQQVTLRCSPKSGHDTVSWYQQALGQGPQFIFQYYEEEERQRGNFPDRFSGHQFPNYSSELNVNALLLGDSALYLCASSRLAGGTYEQYFGPGTRLTVT.

The chain joins TRBV7-8 to TRBJ2-7; TRBD1 matches at 9 bases. The junction had 15 bases not matched to a gene; V was cut back by 2 bases and J by 4 bases. The germline gives CDR1 SGHVS, CDR2 FQNEAQ. This CDR3 contains 18 residues. In DNA, the CDR3 is TGTGCCAGCAGCTTACGGGCGGTAGTGGGGACAGGGTCATACGAGCAGTACGTC. Translating gives CASSLRAVVGTGSYEQYV.

The J gene is TRBJ2-1, the V gene TRBV5-8, with D maybe TRBD2 (5 bases). CDR1 is SGHTS, CDR2 YDEGEE, per germline. The CDR3 length is 14 residues. V was cut by 4 bases and J by 4 bases, with 12 bases left in between. The CDR3 reads CASSRRPAYNEQFF. CDR3 nucleotide sequence: TGTGCCAGCAGCCGGAGGCCAGCTTACAATGAGCAGTTCTTC. Full variable domain (rest looked up from reference TRBV5-8 and TRBJ2-1): EAGVTQSPTHLIKTRGQQATLRCSPISGHTSVYWYQQALGLGLQFLLWYDEGEERNRGNFPPRFSGRQFPNYSSELNVNALELEDSALYLCASSRRPAYNEQFFGPGTRLTVL.

Worth noting for this clone: This specimen includes other DNA sequences encoding the same CDR3. The V and J genes are TRBV19 and TRBJ1-5, with D unresolved. V lost 3 bases, J lost 2 bases, and 2 bases lay in between. This CDR3 region has 12 residues. Germline V gene sequence: CDR1 LNHDA, CDR2 SQIVND (reference sequence). This chain's CDR3 is CASSIGNQPQHF. The CDR3 DNA follows: TGTGCCAGTAGTATCGGCAATCAGCCCCAGCATTTT.

The chain is built from TRBV6-5 and TRBJ2-1; D remains ambiguous. This CDR3 region has 13 residues. The V end lost 2 bases, the J end lost 2 bases, and 4 bases lay between the germline ends. Germline values: CDR1 MNHEY, CDR2 SVGAGI. The CDR3 coding sequence is TGTGCCAGCAGTTACGTCGCCTACAATGAGCAGTTCTTC. Protein: CASSYVAYNEQFF.

This chain links TRBV5-1 with TRBJ2-3; D is possibly TRBD2 (6 bases). Trimming removed 4 bases at V and 3 bases at J, with 18 bases between. The CDR3 covers 16 residues. Germline assignment: CDR1 SGHRS and CDR2 YFSETQ. CDR3 DNA: TGCGCCAGCAGCCACCCAGCGGGTACGGCGACAGATACGCAGTATTTT. This translates into CASSHPAGTATDTQYF. Based on the CDR3 plus reference TRBV5-1 and TRBJ2-3, the full variable domain is KAGVTQTPRYLIKTRGQQVTLSCSPISGHRSVSWYQQTPGQGLQFLFEYFSETQRNKGNFPGRFSGRQFSNSRSEMNVSTLELGDSALYLCASSHPAGTATDTQYFGPGTRLTVL.

The rearrangement links TRBV10-3 to TRBJ1-5; D unclear. Trimming took off 0 bases at V and 0 bases at J, with 12 bases between the two ends. Germline loops: CDR1 ENHRY, CDR2 SYGVKD. CDR3 length: 17 amino acids. The CDR3 loop reads CAISESALKNSNQPQHF. CDR3 DNA: TGTGCCATCAGTGAGTCAGCCCTAAAAAATAGCAATCAGCCCCAGCATTTT.

This chain connects TRBV18 to TRBJ1-1; perhaps TRBD1 as D (6 bases). V was clipped by 3 bases and J by 4 bases, with 15 bases between them. Germline V lookup: CDR1 KGHSH, CDR2 LQKENI. The CDR3 has 15 residues. CDR3 residues: CASSPGHPKGTEAFF. The DNA of the CDR3 is TGTGCCAGCTCACCGGGACACCCTAAGGGCACTGAAGCTTTCTTT.

The genes are TRBV7-2 and TRBJ2-2; 11 bases are a match to TRBD2. The germline CDR1 and CDR2 sequences are SGHTA and FQGNSA. The CDR3 totals 19 residues. Trimming at V came to 4 bases and at J to 4 bases, leaving 14 bases not matched to a gene. The CDR3 nucleotides read TGTGCCAGCAGCTCGAAGGGTAGCGGGAGGGCTTTAGGCACCGGGGAGCTGTTTTTT. Translated: CASSSKGSGRALGTGELFF.

The chain employs TRBV24-1 and TRBJ2-1; 10 nucleotides agree with TRBD2. The CDR3 covers 15 residues. Germline trimming cut 9 bases from V and 1 base from J; bases unmatched to any gene: 5. CDR1 and CDR2 from the germline V gene are KGHDR and SFDVKD. This CDR3 reads CATWSGRGSYNEQFF. CDR3 nucleotides: TGTGCCACCTGGAGCGGGAGGGGATCCTACAATGAGCAGTTCTTC.

This clone has just one count. CDR3 amino acids: CTSSPGLAGVRSYEQYV. The CDR3 nucleotides read TGCACCAGCAGCCCGGGACTAGCGGGAGTGAGGTCCTACGAGCAGTACGTC. The chain employs TRBV1 and TRBJ2-7; whether TRBD2, the table's D call, matches the DNA was not checked. TRBV1 represents a pseudogene. The CDR3 loop spans 17 amino acids.

The gene calls are TRBV12-5 and TRBJ1-2; tentative D call: TRBD1 (6 bases). CDR1 LGHNT and CDR2 FRNRAP come from the germline V gene. V was cut by 0 bases and J by 4 bases, with 9 bases left in between. CDR3 size: 14 residues. The CDR3 DNA sequence: TGTGCTAGTGGTTTGGTACCAGGGGCCTATGGCTACACCTTC. Its protein is CASGLVPGAYGYTF.

This rearrangement joins TRBV5-6 to TRBJ1-5, with TRBD1 matching over 8 bases. The V gene's germline CDR1 is SGHDT and CDR2 YYEEEE. This CDR3 region has 15 residues. V trimming: 2 bases; J trimming: 6 bases; junction bases outside the gene matches: 7. The CDR3 coding sequence is TGTGCCAGCAGCTTAAAGACAGGGGAGAGTCAGCCCCAGCATTTT. Its protein is CASSLKTGESQPQHF.

This clone showed up just once. This chain connects TRBV9 to TRBJ2-3; 8 nucleotides line up with TRBD2. Germline V gives CDR1 SGDLS, CDR2 YYNGEE. V lost 4 bases, J lost 2 bases, and 6 bases stayed unmatched. The CDR3 runs to 15 residues. CDR3 sequence reads: CASSYERGYTDTQYF. CDR3 coding DNA: TGTGCCAGCAGCTATGAGCGGGGGTACACAGATACGCAGTATTTT.

The rearrangement joins TRBV6-5 to TRBJ1-5; D may be TRBD1 (6 bases). Trimming took off 4 bases at V and 6 bases at J, with 16 bases between the two ends. This CDR3 contains 15 residues. Per germline, CDR1 MNHEY and CDR2 SVGAGI. In DNA, the CDR3 is TGTGCCAGCAGTTCAGAACCCGGGGGCGCTCAGCCCCAGCATTTT. Protein: CASSSEPGGAQPQHF.

CDR3 bases: TGTGCCAGCAGCTCCTGGGGGATCAATAGCAATCAGCCCCAGCATTTT. Translated: CASSSWGINSNQPQHF. The chain employs TRBV5-6 and TRBJ1-5; D is perhaps TRBD1 (5 bases). The CDR3 is 16 amino acids. Germline lookup yields CDR1 SGHDT and CDR2 YYEEEE. The V and J ends lost 3 bases and 0 bases respectively, with 13 bases between them. The entire variable domain, with the rest obtained from reference TRBV5-6 and TRBJ1-5, is as follows: DAGVTQSPTHLIKTRGQQVTLRCSPKSGHDTVSWYQQALGQGPQFIFQYYEEEERQRGNFPDRFSGHQFPNYSSELNVNALLLGDSALYLCASSSWGINSNQPQHFGDGTRLSIL.

This sequence joins TRBV6-2 or TRBV6-3 and TRBJ2-7; D is undetermined. The V gene lost 2 bases and the J gene lost 4 bases, with 6 bases spanning the gap. The CDR3 sequence is 12 residues long. Germline lookup yields CDR1 MNHEY and CDR2 SVGEGT. CDR3 sequence (DNA): TGTGCCAGCAGTTACCCCGGATACGAGCAGTACGTC. This translates into CASSYPGYEQYV.

The V gene is TRBV1, the J gene TRBJ1-5; the DNA was not compared with TRBD1, the D call given in the table. TRBV1 is a pseudogene locus. The CDR3 totals 14 residues. CDR3 coding DNA: TGCACCAGCAGCAGAGGCAGGGGCGGGCAGCCCCAGCATTTT. The encoded protein is CTSSRGRGGQPQHF.

The V gene is TRBV3-1 (or the pseudogene TRBV3-2), the J gene TRBJ1-4; TRBD1 aligns across 8 bases. With V trimmed by 8 bases and J by 4 bases, 6 bases remained unmatched. CDR3 length: 14 amino acids. The germline V gene has CDR1 LGHDT and CDR2 YNNKEL (reference sequence). CDR3 sequence: CASAVGTGNEKLFF. CDR3 DNA: TGTGCCAGCGCCGTGGGGACAGGTAATGAAAAACTGTTTTTT.

The chain has TRBV18 and TRBJ1-3; tentative D call: TRBD1 (5 bases). This CDR3 spans 14 amino acids. The V and J ends lost 6 bases and 9 bases respectively, with 18 bases between them. Per germline, CDR1 KGHSH and CDR2 LQKENI. This CDR3 reads CASSTGAGLFTIYF. CDR3 coding DNA: TGTGCCAGCTCGACTGGGGCAGGGCTATTCACCATATATTTT. The variable domain in full, with the rest retrieved from reference TRBV18 and TRBJ1-3, is NAGVMQNPRHLVRRRGQEARLRCSPMKGHSHVYWYRQLPEEGLKFMVYLQKENIIDESGMPKERFSAEFPKEGPSILRIQQVVRGDSAAYFCASSTGAGLFTIYFGEGSWLTVV.

This rearrangement joins TRBV30 to TRBJ2-1; TRBD2 agrees at 8 bases. CDR3 length: 14 residues. Trimming at V came to 2 bases and at J to 4 bases, leaving 4 bases not matched to a gene. Germline V gives CDR1 GTSNPN, CDR2 SVGIG (reference sequence). In DNA form, the CDR3 reads TGTGCCTGGAGTCGCGGGACTAGTTACAATGAGCAGTTCTTC. This translates into CAWSRGTSYNEQFF.

The chain joins TRBV3-1 (or the pseudogene TRBV3-2) to TRBJ2-1; D is possibly TRBD1 (5 bases). Trimming left V 1 base short and J 0 bases short, with 16 bases between. The CDR3 sequence is 18 residues long. Germline CDR1 LGHDT, CDR2 YNNKEL (reference sequence). The CDR3 sequence: CASSQAFVDSSSYNEQFF. The CDR3 nucleotides are TGTGCCAGCAGCCAAGCATTTGTAGACAGTAGCTCCTACAATGAGCAGTTCTTC.

The V call is TRBV6-2 or TRBV6-3, the J call TRBJ2-7; 8 nucleotides align to TRBD1. J was trimmed by 5 bases and V by 5 bases; bases with no gene match: 11. Germline CDR1 reads MNHEY; CDR2 reads SVGEGT. The CDR3 consists of 15 residues. CDR3 protein: CASSTNRGTIHEQYF. As DNA, the CDR3 is TGTGCCAGCAGTACGAACAGGGGGACGATACACGAGCAGTACTTC.

V usage is TRBV7-2 and J usage is TRBJ2-7; TRBD1 matches at 8 bases. The CDR3 runs to 14 residues. V trimming: 4 bases; J trimming: 1 base; junction bases outside the gene matches: 3. Germline assignment: CDR1 SGHTA and CDR2 FQGNSA. CDR3 nucleotides: TGTGCCAGCAGCTCAGACAGGGGATCCTACGAGCAGTACGTC. The encoded protein is CASSSDRGSYEQYV.

The genes are TRBV19 and TRBJ2-7; 7 bases match TRBD1. CDR1 and CDR2 (germline): LNHDA, SQIVND (reference sequence). V shed 6 bases and J 1 base; nucleotides not matched to a gene: 6. The CDR3 spans 14 residues. CDR3 in DNA: TGTGCCAGTAGCGAGAACAGGGGTTCCTACGAGCAGTACTTC. It specifies CASSENRGSYEQYF. The whole variable domain, remainder taken from reference TRBV19 and TRBJ2-7, is DGGITQSPKYLFRKEGQNVTLSCEQNLNHDAMYWYRQDPGQGLRLIYYSQIVNDFQKGDIAEGYSVSREKKESFPLTVTSAQKNPTAFYLCASSENRGSYEQYFGPGTRLTVT.